This T cell receptor beta chain was sequenced for a study of T-cell reconstitution after alpha-beta-depleted transplantation in children. This CDR3 region has 13 residues. Germline V gene sequence: CDR1 SEHNR, CDR2 FQNEAQ (reference sequence). With V trimmed by 11 bases and J by 4 bases, 6 bases remained unmatched. Unique molecular identifiers were incorporated during preparation of the TCRbeta library. From the PCR reads, TCRdb called clonotypes with MiXCR, one entry per CDR3 protein. The sample shows around 380,000 distinct CDR3 sequences, approximately 10% of them seen only once. This TCR came from a human donor who donated a stem cell graft to a child with acute myeloid leukemia. J is TRBJ2-1 and V is TRBV7-9, with TRBD2 identical over 9 bases. The sequencing here drew on PBMCs from the stem cell graft donor, taken from the stem cell graft. The CDR3 coding sequence is TGTGCCGGCCTAGCGGGAACGTACAATGAGCAGTTCTTC. It yields the protein CAGLAGTYNEQFF. Full variable domain (remainder filled in from reference TRBV7-9 and TRBJ2-1): DTGVSQNPRHKITKRGQNVTFRCDPISEHNRLYWYRQTLGQGPEFLTYFQNEAQLEKSRLLSDRFSAERPKGSFSTLEIQRTEQGDSAMYLCAGLAGTYNEQFFGPGTRLTVL.